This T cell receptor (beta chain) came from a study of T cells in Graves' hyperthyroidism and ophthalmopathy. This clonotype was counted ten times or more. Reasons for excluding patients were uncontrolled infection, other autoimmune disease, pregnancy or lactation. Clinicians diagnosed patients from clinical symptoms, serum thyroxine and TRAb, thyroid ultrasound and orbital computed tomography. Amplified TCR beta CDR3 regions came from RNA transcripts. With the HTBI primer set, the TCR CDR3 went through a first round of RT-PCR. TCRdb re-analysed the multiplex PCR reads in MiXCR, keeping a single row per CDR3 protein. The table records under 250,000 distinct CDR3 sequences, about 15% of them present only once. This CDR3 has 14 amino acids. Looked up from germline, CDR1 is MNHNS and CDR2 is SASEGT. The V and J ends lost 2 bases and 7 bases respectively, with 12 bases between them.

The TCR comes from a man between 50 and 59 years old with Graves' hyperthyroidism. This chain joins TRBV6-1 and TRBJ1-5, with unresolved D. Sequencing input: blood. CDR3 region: CASSELPVRQPQHF. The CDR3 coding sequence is TGTGCCAGCAGTGAATTACCGGTCAGGCAGCCCCAGCATTTT.